This T cell receptor beta chain was identified during a study of T cells in Graves' hyperthyroidism and ophthalmopathy. A note on this clonotype: Its antigen is not identified.

Amplification of TCR beta CDR3 regions was performed using RNA transcripts as template. The HTBI set primed first-round TCR CDR3 RT-PCR. In TCRdb, the multiplex PCR reads were re-called with MiXCR into one record per CDR3 protein. The sample has over 500,000 distinct CDR3 sequences; approximately 48% are singletons. Findings of the study overall: Blood shared most expanded thyroid clonotypes above 0.001.

Those patients with uncontrolled infection, other autoimmune disease, pregnancy or lactation were excluded. Diagnosis relied on clinical symptoms, serum thyroxine and TRAb, thyroid ultrasound and orbital computed tomography. Between the trimmed V and J ends, which lost 0 bases and 11 bases, there was a span of 11 bases. The CDR3 contains 12 residues. CDR1 and CDR2 from the germline V gene are DFQATT and SNEGSKA (reference sequence). This sequence joins TRBV20-1 and TRBJ1-5; D ambiguous. The source of this sequence is an adult woman with Graves' disease, either hyperthyroidism or ophthalmopathy (not recorded which). Sequencing used peripheral blood or thyroid tissue (not recorded which). The CDR3 sequence: CSARDPGIAQHF. CDR3 nucleotide sequence: TGCAGTGCTAGAGACCCGGGGATCGCCCAGCATTTT.